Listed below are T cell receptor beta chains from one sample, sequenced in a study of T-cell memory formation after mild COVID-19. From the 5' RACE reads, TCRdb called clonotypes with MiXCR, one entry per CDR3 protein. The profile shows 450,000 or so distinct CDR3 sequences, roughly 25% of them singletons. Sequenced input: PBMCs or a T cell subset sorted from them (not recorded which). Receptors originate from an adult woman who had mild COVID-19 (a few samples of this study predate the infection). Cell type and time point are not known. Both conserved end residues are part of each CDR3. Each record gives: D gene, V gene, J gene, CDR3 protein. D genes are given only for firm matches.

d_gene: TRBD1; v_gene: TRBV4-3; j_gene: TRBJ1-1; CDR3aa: CASSPTSTGFMNTEAFF
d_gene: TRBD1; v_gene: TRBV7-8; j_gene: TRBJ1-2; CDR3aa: CASWDSSNYGYTF
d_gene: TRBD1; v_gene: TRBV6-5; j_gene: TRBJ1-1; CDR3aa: CASTLGPRDRTNTEAFF
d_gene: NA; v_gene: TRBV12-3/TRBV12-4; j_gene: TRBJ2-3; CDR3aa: CASSLGATGTDTQYF
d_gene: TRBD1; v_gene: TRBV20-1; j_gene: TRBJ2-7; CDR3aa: CSAYTGGEYEQYF
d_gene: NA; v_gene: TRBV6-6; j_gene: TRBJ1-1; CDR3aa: CASSYSSQDTEAFF
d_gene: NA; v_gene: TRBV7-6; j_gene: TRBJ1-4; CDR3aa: CASSFLVRAPSEKLFF
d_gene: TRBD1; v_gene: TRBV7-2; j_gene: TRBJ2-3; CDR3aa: CASSLDRDSTDTQYF
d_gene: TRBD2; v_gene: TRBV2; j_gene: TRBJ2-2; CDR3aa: CASRRGETNTGELFF
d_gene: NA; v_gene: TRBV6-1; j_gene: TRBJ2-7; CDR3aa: CASSRFATEGYEQYF
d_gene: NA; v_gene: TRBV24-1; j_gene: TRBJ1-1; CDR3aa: CATSGRADTEAFF
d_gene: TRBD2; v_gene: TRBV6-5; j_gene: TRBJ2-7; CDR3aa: CASSLSAGGKYEQYF
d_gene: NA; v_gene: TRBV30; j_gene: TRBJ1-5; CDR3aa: CAWSVRARDQPQHF
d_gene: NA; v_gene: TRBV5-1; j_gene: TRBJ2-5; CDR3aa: CASSLKGTETQYF
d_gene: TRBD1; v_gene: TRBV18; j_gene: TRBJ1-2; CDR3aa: CASSPPGTVYGYTF
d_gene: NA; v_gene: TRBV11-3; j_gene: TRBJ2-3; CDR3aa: CASSSPSRADTQYF
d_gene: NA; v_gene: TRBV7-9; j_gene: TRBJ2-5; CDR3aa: CASSLAATVYQETQYF
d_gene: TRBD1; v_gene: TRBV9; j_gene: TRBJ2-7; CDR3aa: CASSEGRTGGGEQYF
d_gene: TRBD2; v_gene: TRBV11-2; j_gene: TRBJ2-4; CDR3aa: CASSPERGAKNIQYF
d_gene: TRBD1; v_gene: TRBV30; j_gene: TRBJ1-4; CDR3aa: CAWAPGQKVANEKLFF
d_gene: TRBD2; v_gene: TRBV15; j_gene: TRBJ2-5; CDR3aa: CSTSLAGAGETQYF
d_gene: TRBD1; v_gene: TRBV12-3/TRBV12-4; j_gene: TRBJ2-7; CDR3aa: CASSSTLWTGGREYF
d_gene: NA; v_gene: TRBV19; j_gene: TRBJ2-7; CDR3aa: CASSIQASEYYEQYF
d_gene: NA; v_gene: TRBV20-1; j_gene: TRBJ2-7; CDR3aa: CSAREQGPGEQYF
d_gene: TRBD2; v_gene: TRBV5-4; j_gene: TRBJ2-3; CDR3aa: CASSPPGLAGGSQYF
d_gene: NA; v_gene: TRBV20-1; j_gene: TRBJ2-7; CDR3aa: CSARGDRDYERYF
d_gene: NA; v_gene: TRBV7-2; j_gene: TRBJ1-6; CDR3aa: CASSLGQHNSPLHF
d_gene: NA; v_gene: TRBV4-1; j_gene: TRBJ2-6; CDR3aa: CASRGIAGTGANVLTF
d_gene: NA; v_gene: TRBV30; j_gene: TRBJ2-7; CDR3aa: CAWSLGSYEQYF